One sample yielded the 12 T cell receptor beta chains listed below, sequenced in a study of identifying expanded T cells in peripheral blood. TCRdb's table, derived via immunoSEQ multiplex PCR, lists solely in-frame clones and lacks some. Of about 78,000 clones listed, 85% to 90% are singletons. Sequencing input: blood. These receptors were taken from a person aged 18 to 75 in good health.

The CDR3 DNA sequence: TGCGCCAGCAGCCAATTAAGGGAGTATGAGCAGTTCTTC. As protein: CASSQLREYEQFF. This chain uses TRBV4-3 with TRBJ2-1; TRBD2 is a possible D gene (5 bases). The V end was cut by 2 bases, the J end by 8 bases, with 10 bases between. The CDR3 has 13 residues. Germline V gene data show CDR1 as LGHNA and CDR2 as YSLEER.

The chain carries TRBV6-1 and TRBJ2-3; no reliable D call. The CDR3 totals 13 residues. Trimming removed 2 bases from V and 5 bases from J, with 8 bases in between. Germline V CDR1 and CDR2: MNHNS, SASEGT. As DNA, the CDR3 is TGTGCCAGCAGTGAAAGGCCGGGAGATACGCAGTATTTT. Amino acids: CASSERPGDTQYF.

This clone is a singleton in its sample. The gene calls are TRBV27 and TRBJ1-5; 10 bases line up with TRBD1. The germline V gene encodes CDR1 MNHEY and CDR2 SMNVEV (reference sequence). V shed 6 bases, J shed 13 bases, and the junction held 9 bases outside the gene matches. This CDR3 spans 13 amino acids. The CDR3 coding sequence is TGTGCCAGCAGCGGGACAGGGGCCCGCCCTCAGCATTTT. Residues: CASSGTGARPQHF.

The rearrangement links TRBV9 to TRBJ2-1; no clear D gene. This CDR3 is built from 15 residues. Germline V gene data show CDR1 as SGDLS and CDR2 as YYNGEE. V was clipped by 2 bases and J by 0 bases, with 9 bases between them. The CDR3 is CASSVSGSSYNEQFF. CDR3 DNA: TGTGCCAGCAGCGTTTCCGGGTCCTCCTACAATGAGCAGTTCTTC.

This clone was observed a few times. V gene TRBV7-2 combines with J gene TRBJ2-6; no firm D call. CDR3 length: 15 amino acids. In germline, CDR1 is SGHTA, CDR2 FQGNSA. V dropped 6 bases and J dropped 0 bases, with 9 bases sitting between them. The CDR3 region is CASSSANSGANVLTF. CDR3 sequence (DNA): TGTGCCAGCAGTTCCGCAAACTCTGGGGCCAACGTCCTGACTTTC.

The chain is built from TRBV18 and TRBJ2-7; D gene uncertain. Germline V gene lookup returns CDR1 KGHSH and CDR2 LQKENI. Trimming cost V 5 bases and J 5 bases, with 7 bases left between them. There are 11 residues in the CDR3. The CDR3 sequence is CASSVDNEQYF. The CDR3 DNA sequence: TGTGCCAGCTCAGTAGACAACGAGCAGTACTTC.

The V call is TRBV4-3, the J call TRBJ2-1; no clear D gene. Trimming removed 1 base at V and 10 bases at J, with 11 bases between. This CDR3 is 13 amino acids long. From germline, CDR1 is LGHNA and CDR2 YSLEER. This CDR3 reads CASSQAVEAEQFF. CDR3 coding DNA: TGCGCCAGCAGCCAAGCGGTCGAGGCGGAGCAGTTCTTC.

CDR3 nucleotide sequence: TGTGCCAGCAGCTTAGGCGCAGGGGCTGGGAATGAGCAGTTCTTC. The encoded protein is CASSLGAGAGNEQFF. This chain joins TRBV7-7 and TRBJ2-1; D may be TRBD1 (6 bases). V was pared by 1 base and J by 7 bases, with 14 bases between. CDR1 SSHAT and CDR2 FNYEAQ come from the germline V gene (reference sequence). The length of the CDR3 is 15 residues.

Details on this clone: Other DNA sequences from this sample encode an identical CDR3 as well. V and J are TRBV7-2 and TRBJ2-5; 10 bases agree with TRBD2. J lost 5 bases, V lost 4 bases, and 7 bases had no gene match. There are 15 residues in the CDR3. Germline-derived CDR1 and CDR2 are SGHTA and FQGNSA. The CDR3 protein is CASSYQRGGQETQYF. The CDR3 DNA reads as TGTGCCAGCAGCTACCAGCGGGGGGGGCAGGAGACCCAGTACTTC. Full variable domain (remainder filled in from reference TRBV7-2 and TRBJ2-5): GAGVSQSPSNKVTEKGKDVELRCDPISGHTALYWYRQSLGQGLEFLIYFQGNSAPDKSGLPSDRFSAERTGGSVSTLTIQRTQQEDSAVYLCASSYQRGGQETQYFGPGTRLLVL.

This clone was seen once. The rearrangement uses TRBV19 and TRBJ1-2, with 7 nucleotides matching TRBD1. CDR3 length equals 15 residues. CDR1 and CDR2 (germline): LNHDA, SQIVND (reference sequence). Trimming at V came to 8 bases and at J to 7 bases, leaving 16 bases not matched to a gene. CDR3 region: CASDHLTGRYGGYTF. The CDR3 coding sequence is TGTGCCAGTGACCATCTGACAGGGCGCTATGGTGGCTACACCTTC.

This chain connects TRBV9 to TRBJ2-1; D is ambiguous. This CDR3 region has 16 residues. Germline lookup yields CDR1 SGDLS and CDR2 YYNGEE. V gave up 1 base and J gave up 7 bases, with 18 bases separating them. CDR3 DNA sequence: TGTGCCAGCAGCGTAAATGACGAACATTGGGAAAATGAGCAGTTCTTC. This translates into CASSVNDEHWENEQFF.

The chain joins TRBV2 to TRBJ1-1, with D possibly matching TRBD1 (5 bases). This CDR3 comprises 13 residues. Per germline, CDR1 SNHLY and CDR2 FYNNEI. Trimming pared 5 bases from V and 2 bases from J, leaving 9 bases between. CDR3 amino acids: CASSTDSNTEAFF. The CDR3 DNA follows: TGTGCCAGCAGTACTGACAGTAACACTGAAGCTTTCTTT.